The present T cell receptor (beta chain) was sequenced within a study of shared clonotypes between healthy human individuals. Germline V gene data show CDR1 as MNHEY and CDR2 as SVGAGI. Trimming stripped 8 bases from V and 0 bases from J, with 13 bases between. CDR3 length: 14 residues. Positive CCR7 selection of CD45RO-negative cells yielded the naive CD8 cells, and terminally differentiated effector memory CD45RA+ cells were excluded. Only in-frame clones appear in the TCRdb table, and some are missing; sequencing was by immunoSEQ multiplex PCR. The profile shows about 2.1 million clones, 90% to 95% of them singletons.

Sequenced sample: naive CD8+ T cells from PBMCs. The V gene is TRBV6-5, the J gene TRBJ1-1; unclear D gene. This TCR was recovered from a man between 18 and 35 years old in good health. Some clones in this sample may be carry-over from other donors' samples. The CDR3, as DNA: TGTGCCAGCGTGGCCATGCGGATGAACACTGAAGCTTTCTTT. It translates to CASVAMRMNTEAFF.